This T cell receptor (beta chain) was profiled in a study of PD-1 blockade in mismatch repair-deficient tumors. Here immunoSEQ multiplex PCR was the method, and the copy in TCRdb shows in-frame clones only, minus some. The data contain about 14,000 clones, approximately 90% of them singletons. This sample's time point: identical approximately nine-day culture without peptide (control). A word on this clone: The antigen is unknown.

The sequences come from cells cultured in vitro, collected from a patient treated with pembrolizumab. This receptor was identified in an adult with mismatch repair-deficient cancer.

The CDR3 is CATREGPSSGANVLTF. CDR3 in DNA: TGTGCCACCCGCGAAGGGCCCAGCTCTGGGGCCAACGTCCTGACTTTC. The chain is built from TRBV10-3 and TRBJ2-6; D gene unclear. Germline V gene data show CDR1 as ENHRY and CDR2 as SYGVKD. This CDR3 comprises 16 residues. V gave up 10 bases and J gave up 0 bases, with 16 bases separating them.